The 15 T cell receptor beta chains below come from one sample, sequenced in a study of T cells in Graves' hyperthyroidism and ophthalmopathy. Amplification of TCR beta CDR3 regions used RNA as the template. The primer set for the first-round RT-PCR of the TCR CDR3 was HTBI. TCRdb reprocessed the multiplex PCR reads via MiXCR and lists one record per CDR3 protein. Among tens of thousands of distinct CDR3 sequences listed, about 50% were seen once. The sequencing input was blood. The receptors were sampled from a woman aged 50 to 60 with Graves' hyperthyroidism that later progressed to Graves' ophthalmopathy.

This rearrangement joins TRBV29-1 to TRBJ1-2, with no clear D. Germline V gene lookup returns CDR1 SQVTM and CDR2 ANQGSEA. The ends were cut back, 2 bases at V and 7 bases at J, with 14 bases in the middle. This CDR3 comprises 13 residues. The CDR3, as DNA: TGCAGCGTTGAAAATAGCCTGGTGGGTGGCTACACCTTC. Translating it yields CSVENSLVGGYTF.

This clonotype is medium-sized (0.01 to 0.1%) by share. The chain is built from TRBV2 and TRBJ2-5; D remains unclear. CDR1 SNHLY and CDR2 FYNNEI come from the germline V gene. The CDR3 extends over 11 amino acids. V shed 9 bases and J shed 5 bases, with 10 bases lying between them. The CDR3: CASTIRETQYF. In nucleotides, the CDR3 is TGTGCCAGTACAATACGGGAGACCCAGTACTTC.

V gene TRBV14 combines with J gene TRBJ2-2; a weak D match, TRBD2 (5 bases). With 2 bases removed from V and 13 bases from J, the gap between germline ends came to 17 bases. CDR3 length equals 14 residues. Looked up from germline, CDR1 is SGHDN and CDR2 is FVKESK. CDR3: CASSQMGFSEGLFF. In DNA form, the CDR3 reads TGTGCCAGCAGCCAAATGGGGTTCTCCGAGGGGCTGTTTTTT.

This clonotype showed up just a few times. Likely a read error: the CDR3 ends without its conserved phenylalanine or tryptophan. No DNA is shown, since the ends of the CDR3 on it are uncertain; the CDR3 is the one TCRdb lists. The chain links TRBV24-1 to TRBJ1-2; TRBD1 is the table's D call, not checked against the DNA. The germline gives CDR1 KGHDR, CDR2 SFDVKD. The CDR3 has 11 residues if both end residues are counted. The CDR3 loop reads CATSVNRGRNV.

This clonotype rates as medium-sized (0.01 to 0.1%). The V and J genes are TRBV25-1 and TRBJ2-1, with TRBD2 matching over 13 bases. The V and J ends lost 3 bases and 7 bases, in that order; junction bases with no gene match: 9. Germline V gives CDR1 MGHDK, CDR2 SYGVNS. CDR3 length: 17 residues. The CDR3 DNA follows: TGTGCCAGCAGTGACCCGGAGACTAGCGGGAGGTATAATGAGCAGTTCTTC. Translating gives CASSDPETSGRYNEQFF.

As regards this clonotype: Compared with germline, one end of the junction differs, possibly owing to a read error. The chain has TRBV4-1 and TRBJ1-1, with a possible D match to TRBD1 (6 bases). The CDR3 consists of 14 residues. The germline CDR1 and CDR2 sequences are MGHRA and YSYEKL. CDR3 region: CASSQPQGNTEASF. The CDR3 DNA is TGCGCCAGCAGTCAACCACAGGGTAACACTGAAGCTTCCTTT.

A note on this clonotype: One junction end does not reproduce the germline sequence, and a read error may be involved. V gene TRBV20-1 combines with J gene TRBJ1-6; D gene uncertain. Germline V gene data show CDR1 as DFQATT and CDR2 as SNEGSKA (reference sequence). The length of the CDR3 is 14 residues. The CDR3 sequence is CSARVGSYNSPLHF. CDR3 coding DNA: TGCAGTGCTAGGGTTGGCTCCTACAATTCACCCCTCCACTTT.

Here the CDR3 reads CSVEGQGLYEQYF. In DNA, the CDR3 is TGCAGCGTTGAGGGACAGGGGCTCTACGAGCAGTACTTC. The J gene is TRBJ2-7, the V gene TRBV29-1; 10 positions match TRBD1. The CDR3 loop spans 13 amino acids. V shed 3 bases and J 3 bases; nucleotides not matched to a gene: 2. From germline, CDR1 is SQVTM and CDR2 ANQGSEA.

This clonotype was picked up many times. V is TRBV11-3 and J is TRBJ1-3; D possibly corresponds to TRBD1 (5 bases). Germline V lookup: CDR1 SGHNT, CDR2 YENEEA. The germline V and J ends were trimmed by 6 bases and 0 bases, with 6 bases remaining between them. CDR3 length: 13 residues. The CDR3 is CASRQDSGNTIYF. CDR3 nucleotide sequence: TGTGCCAGCAGACAGGACTCTGGAAACACCATATATTTT.

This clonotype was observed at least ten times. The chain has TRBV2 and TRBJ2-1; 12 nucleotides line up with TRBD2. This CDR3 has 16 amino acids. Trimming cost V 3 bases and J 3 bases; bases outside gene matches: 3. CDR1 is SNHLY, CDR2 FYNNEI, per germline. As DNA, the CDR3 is TGTGCCAGCAGTGAGACTAGCGGGAGAGTCTACAATGAGCAGTTCTTC. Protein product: CASSETSGRVYNEQFF.

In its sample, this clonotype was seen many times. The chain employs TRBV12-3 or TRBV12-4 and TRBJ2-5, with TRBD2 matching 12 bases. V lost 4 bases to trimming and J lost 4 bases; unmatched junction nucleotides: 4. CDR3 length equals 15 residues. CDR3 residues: CASSSLTSGRETQYF. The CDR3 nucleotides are TGTGCCAGCAGTTCATTGACTAGCGGGAGAGAGACCCAGTACTTC.

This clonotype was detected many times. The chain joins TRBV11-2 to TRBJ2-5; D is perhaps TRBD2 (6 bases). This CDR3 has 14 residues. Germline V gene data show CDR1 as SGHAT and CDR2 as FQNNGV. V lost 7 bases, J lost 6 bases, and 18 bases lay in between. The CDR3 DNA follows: TGTGCCAGCAACACCAACGGAGGGCCTCAGACCCAGTACTTC. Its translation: CASNTNGGPQTQYF.

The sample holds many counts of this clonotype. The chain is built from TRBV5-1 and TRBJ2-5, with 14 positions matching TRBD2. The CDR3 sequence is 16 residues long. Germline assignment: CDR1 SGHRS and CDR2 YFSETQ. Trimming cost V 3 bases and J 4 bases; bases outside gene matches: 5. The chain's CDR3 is CASSSGTSGSIETQYF. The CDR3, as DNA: TGCGCCAGCAGCTCCGGGACTAGCGGGAGCATAGAGACCCAGTACTTC.

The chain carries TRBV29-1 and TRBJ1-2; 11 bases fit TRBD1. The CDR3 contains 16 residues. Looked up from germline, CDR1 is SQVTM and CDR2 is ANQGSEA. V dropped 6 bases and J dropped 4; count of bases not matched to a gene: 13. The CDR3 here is CSVGQGAVYSSYGYTF. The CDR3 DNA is TGCAGCGTAGGACAGGGGGCGGTCTACAGTTCCTATGGCTACACCTTC.

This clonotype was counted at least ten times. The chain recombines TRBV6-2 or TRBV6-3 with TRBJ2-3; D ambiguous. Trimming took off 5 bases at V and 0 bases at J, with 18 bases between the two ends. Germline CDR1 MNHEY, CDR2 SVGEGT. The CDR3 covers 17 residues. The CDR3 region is CASSTTVVGASTDTQYF. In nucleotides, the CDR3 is TGTGCCAGCAGTACCACGGTTGTAGGTGCTAGCACAGATACGCAGTATTTT.